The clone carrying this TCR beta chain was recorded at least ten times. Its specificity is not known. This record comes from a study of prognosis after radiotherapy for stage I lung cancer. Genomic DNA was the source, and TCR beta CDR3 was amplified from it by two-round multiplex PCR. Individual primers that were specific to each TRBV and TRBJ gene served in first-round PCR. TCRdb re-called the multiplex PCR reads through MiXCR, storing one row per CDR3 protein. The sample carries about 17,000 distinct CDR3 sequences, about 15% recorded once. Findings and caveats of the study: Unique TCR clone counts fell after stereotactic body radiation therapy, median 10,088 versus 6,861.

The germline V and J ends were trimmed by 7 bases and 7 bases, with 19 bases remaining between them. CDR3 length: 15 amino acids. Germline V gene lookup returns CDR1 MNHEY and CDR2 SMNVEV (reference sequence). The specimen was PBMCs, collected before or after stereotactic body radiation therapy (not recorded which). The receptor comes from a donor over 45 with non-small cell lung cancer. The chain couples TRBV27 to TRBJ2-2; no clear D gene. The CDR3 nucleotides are TGTGCCAGCACCACCCTCGGCAGCCCAGGCGGGGAGCTGTTTTTT. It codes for CASTTLGSPGGELFF.